This T cell receptor beta chain was identified in a study of T-cell memory formation after mild COVID-19. General study results and limits: Pre-infection memory harbored some responding clones, suggesting cross-reactive memory joined.

MiXCR, run by TCRdb on the 5' RACE reads, gives a single entry per CDR3 protein. This table has 44,000 or so distinct CDR3 sequences, about a tenth appearing once. Germline CDR1 and CDR2: SGHRS and YFSETQ. This CDR3 has 14 residues. Trimming pared 0 bases from V and 4 bases from J, leaving 8 bases between. This clonotype was seen a handful of times. Its antigen is undetermined. V is TRBV5-1 and J is TRBJ2-1; D is unclear. Sequencing input: PBMCs or a T cell subset sorted from them (not recorded which). This TCR came from an adult woman who had mild COVID-19 (a few samples of this study predate the infection). Cell type and time point are not known. The CDR3 loop reads CASSLAGQYNEQFF. As DNA, the CDR3 is TGCGCCAGCAGCTTGGCTGGGCAATACAATGAGCAGTTCTTC. The variable domain in full, with the rest retrieved from reference TRBV5-1 and TRBJ2-1, is KAGVTQTPRYLIKTRGQQVTLSCSPISGHRSVSWYQQTPGQGLQFLFEYFSETQRNKGNFPGRFSGRQFSNSRSEMNVSTLELGDSALYLCASSLAGQYNEQFFGPGTRLTVL.